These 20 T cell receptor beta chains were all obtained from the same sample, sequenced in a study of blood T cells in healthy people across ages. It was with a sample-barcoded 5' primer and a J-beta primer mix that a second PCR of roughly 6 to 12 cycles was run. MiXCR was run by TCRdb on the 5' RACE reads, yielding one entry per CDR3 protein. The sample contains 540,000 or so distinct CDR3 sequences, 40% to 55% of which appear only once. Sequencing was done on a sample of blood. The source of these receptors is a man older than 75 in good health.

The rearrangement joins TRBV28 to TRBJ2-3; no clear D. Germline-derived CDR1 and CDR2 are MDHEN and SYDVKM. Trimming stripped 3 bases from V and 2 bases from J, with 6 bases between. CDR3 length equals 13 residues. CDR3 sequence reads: CASSLPPTDTQYF. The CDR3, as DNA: TGTGCCAGCAGTTTGCCCCCCACAGATACGCAGTATTTT.

CDR3: CASRKDLGTDTQYF. The DNA of the CDR3 is TGTGCCAGCAGGAAGGACTTAGGCACAGATACGCAGTATTTT. The genes are TRBV7-6 and TRBJ2-3; D possibly corresponds to TRBD2 (5 bases). This CDR3 is built from 14 residues. Between the trimmed V and J ends, which lost 6 bases and 1 base, there was a span of 11 bases. The germline gives CDR1 SGHVS, CDR2 FNYEAQ. Full variable domain (remainder filled in from reference TRBV7-6 and TRBJ2-3): GAGVSQSPRYKVTKRGQDVALRCDPISGHVSLYWYRQALGQGPEFLTYFNYEAQQDKSGLPNDRFSAERPEGSISTLTIQRTEQRDSAMYRCASRKDLGTDTQYFGPGTRLTVL.

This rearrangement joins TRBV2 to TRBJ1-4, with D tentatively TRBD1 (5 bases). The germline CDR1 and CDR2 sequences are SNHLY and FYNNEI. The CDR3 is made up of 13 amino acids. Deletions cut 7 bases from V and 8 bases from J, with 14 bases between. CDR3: CASNPGPTEKLFF. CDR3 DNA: TGTGCCAGCAATCCGGGACCGACCGAAAAACTGTTTTTT.

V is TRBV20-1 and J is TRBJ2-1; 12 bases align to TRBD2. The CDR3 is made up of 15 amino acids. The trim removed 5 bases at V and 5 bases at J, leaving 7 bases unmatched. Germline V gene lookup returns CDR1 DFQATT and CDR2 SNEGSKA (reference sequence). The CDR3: CSAPTLAGGNNEQFF. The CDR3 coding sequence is TGCAGTGCTCCCACGCTAGCGGGGGGGAACAATGAGCAGTTCTTC.

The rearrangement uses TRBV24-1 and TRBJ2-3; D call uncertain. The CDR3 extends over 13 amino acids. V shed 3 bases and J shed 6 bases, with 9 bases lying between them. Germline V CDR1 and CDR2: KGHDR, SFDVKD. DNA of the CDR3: TGTGCCACCAGTGATCCCATCCTGGATACGCAGTATTTT. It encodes CATSDPILDTQYF.

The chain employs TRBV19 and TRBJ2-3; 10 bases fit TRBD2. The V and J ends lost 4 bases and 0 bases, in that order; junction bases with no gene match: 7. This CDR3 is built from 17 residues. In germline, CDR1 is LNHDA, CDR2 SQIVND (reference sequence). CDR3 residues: CASSRIKAGGSTDTQYF. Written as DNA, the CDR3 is TGTGCCAGTAGTAGGATTAAAGCGGGGGGGAGCACAGATACGCAGTATTTT. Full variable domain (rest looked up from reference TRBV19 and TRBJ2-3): DGGITQSPKYLFRKEGQNVTLSCEQNLNHDAMYWYRQDPGQGLRLIYYSQIVNDFQKGDIAEGYSVSREKKESFPLTVTSAQKNPTAFYLCASSRIKAGGSTDTQYFGPGTRLTVL.

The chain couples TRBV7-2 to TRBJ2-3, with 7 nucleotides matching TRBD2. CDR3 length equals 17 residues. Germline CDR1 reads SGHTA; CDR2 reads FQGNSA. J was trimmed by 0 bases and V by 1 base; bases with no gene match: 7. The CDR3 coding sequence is TGTGCCAGCAGCTTAGTGGGAGCGGGGTTTAGCACAGATACGCAGTATTTT. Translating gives CASSLVGAGFSTDTQYF.

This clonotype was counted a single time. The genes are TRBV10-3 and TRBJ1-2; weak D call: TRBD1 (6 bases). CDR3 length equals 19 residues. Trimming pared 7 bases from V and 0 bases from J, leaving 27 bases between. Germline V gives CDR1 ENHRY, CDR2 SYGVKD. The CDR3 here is CAITEVPPGEVVTNYGYTF. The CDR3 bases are TGTGCCATCACTGAAGTACCCCCAGGGGAGGTGGTAACTAACTATGGCTACACCTTC.

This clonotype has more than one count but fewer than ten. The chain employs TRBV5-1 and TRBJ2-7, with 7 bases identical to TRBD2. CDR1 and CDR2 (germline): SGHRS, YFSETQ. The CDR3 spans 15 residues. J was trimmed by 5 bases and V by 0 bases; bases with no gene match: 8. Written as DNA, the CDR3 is TGCGCCAGCAGCTTGGTGGGCGGGAGTTACCACGAGCAGTACTTC. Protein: CASSLVGGSYHEQYF. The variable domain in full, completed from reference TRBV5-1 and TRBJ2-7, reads KAGVTQTPRYLIKTRGQQVTLSCSPISGHRSVSWYQQTPGQGLQFLFEYFSETQRNKGNFPGRFSGRQFSNSRSEMNVSTLELGDSALYLCASSLVGGSYHEQYFGPGTRLTVT.

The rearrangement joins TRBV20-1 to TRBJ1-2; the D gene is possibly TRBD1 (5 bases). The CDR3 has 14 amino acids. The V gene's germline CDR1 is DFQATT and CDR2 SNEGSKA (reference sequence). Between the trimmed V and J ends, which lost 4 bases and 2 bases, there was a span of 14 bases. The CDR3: CSAKAGLGNYGYTF. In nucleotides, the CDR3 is TGCAGTGCTAAGGCAGGGCTTGGGAACTATGGCTACACCTTC.

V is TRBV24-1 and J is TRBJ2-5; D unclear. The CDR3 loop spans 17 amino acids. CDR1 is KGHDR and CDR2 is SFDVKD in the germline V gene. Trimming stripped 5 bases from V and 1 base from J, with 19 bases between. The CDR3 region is CATSGMRTEEIQETQYF. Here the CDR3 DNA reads TGTGCCACCAGTGGGATGAGAACAGAAGAGATCCAAGAGACCCAGTACTTC.

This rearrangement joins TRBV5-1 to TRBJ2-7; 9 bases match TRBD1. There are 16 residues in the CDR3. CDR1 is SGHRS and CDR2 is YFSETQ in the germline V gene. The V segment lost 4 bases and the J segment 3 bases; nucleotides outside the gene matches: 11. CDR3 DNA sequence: TGCGCCAGCAGCCCCCATGGGGACAGGGCCATCTACGAGCAGTACTTC. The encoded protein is CASSPHGDRAIYEQYF.

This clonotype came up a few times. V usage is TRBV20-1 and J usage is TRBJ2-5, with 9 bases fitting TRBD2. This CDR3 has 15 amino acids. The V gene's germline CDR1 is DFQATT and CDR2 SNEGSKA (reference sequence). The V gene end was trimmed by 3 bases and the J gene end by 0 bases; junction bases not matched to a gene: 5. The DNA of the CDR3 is TGCAGTGCTAGTCAGCGGGGGGTATACCAAGAGACCCAGTACTTC. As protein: CSASQRGVYQETQYF.

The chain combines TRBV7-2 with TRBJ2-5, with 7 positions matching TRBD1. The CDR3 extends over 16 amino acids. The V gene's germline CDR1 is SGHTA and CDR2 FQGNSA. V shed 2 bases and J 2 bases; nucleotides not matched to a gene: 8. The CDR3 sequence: CASSLQPGTAQETQYF. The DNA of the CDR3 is TGTGCCAGCAGCTTACAACCCGGGACAGCTCAAGAGACCCAGTACTTC. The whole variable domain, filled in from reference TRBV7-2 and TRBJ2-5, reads GAGVSQSPSNKVTEKGKDVELRCDPISGHTALYWYRQSLGQGLEFLIYFQGNSAPDKSGLPSDRFSAERTGGSVSTLTIQRTQQEDSAVYLCASSLQPGTAQETQYFGPGTRLLVL.

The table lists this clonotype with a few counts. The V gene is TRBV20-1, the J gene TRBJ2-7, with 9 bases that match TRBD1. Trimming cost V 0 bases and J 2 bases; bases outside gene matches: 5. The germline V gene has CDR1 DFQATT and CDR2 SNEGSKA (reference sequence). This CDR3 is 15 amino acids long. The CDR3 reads CSARDLGQGTYEQYF. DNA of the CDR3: TGCAGTGCTAGAGACCTTGGACAGGGGACCTACGAGCAGTACTTC.

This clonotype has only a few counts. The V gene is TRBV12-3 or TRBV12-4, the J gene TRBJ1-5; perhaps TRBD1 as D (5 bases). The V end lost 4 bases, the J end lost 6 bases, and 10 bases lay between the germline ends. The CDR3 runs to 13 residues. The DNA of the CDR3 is TGTGCCAGCAGTTACCAGGGTATTCAGCCCCAGCATTTT. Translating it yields CASSYQGIQPQHF.

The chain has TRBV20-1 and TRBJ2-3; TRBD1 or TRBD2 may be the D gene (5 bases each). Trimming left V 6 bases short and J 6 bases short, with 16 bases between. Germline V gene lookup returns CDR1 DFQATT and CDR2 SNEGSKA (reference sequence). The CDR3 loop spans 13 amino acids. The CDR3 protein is CSAPGPGSDTQYF. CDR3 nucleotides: TGCAGTGCACCGGGACCCGGGTCTGATACGCAGTATTTT.

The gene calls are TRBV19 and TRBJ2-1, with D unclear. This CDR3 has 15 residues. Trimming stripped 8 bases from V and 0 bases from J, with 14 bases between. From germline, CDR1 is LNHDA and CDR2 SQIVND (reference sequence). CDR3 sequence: CASQPHVTSYNEQFF. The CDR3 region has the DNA TGTGCCAGTCAGCCCCACGTAACCTCCTACAATGAGCAGTTCTTC.

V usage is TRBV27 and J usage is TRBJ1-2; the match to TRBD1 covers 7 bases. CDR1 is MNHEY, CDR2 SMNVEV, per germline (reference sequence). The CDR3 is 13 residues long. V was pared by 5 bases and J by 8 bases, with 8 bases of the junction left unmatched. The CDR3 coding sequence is TGTGCCAGCAGTCCACAGGGGTGGGAAGGCTACACCTTC. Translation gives CASSPQGWEGYTF.

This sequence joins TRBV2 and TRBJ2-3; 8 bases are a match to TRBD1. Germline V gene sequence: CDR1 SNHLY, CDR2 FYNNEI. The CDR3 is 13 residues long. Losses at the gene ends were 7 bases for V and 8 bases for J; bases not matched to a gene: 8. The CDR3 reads CASTTGGWATQYF. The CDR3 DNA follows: TGTGCCAGCACTACAGGGGGTTGGGCTACGCAGTATTTT.